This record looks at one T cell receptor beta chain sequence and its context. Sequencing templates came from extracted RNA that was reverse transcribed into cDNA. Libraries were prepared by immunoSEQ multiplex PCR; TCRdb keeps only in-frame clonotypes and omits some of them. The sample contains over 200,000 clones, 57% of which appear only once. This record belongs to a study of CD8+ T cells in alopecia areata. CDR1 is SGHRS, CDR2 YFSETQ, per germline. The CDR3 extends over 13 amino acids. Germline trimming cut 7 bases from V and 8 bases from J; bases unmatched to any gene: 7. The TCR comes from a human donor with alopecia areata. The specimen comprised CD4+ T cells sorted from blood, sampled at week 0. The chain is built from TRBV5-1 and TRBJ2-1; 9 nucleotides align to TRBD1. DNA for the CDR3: TGCGCCAGCCGGGACAGGGCTTCTCATGAGCAGTTCTTC. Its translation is CASRDRASHEQFF.